The next 8 T cell receptor beta chains were all read from a single sample in a study of shared clonotypes between healthy human individuals. Repertoires were generated with immunoSEQ multiplex PCR, while TCRdb's copy carries only in-frame clones and drops some. This table has about 2.4 million clones, 90% to 95% appearing once. Source material: naive CD4+ T cells sorted from blood. Regarding subset: CD45RA+ positively selected. The receptors here all came from a man in his late teens or twenties in good health.

The chain carries TRBV27 and TRBJ1-6, with 8 nucleotides matching TRBD1. CDR1 and CDR2 (germline): MNHEY, SMNVEV (reference sequence). Trimming took 5 bases from V and 13 from J; bases not matched to a gene: 10. CDR3 size: 14 residues. The CDR3 nucleotides read TGTGCCAGCAGTCAGACGGGACAGGTCTCCCCCCTCCACTTT. Protein product: CASSQTGQVSPLHF.

The chain uses TRBV23-1 and TRBJ2-1, with 10 bases fitting TRBD2. TRBV23-1 is designated an ORF whose function remains uncertain. This CDR3 comprises 16 residues. With 4 bases clipped from V and 6 bases from J, the junction kept 9 bases outside the gene matches. CDR3 DNA: TGCGCCAGCAGTCCCCCTTTAGCGGGGGGCAGCAATGAGCAGTTCTTC. Its translation: CASSPPLAGGSNEQFF.

The chain uses TRBV6-7 and TRBJ1-4, with D perhaps matching TRBD1 (6 bases). TRBV6-7 falls under the ORF class, with uncertain function. V was trimmed by 5 bases and J by 0 bases, leaving 13 bases between them. The CDR3 is made up of 16 amino acids. This CDR3 is CASSIRRTATNEKLFF. The DNA of the CDR3 is TGTGCCAGCAGTATCAGAAGGACAGCAACTAATGAAAAACTGTTTTTT.

The chain is built from TRBV7-2 and TRBJ1-5; D possibly corresponds to TRBD1 (5 bases). Germline V lookup: CDR1 SGHTA, CDR2 FQGNSA. The CDR3 sequence is 15 residues long. Between the trimmed V and J ends, which lost 0 bases and 3 bases, there was a span of 9 bases. CDR3 nucleotides: TGTGCCAGCAGCTTAGCGCGGGGGAACAATCAGCCCCAGCATTTT. It translates to CASSLARGNNQPQHF.

On this clone itself: One end of the junction fails to match germline, which may point to a read error. V and J are TRBV30 and TRBJ1-1; 11 bases match TRBD1. Looked up from germline, CDR1 is GTSNPN and CDR2 is SVGIG (reference sequence). There are 13 residues in the CDR3. Here the CDR3 DNA reads TGTGCCCGGAGGGGACAGGGGGGTACTGAAGCTTTCTTT. Its translation: CARRGQGGTEAFF.

The V call is TRBV10-2, the J call TRBJ2-7, with 10 positions matching TRBD2. J lost 2 bases, V lost 8 bases, and 3 bases had no gene match. The CDR3 contains 13 residues. Germline loops: CDR1 WSHSY, CDR2 SAAADI. The CDR3 protein is CASRTSGTYEQYF. In nucleotides, the CDR3 is TGCGCCAGCCGGACTAGCGGTACCTACGAGCAGTACTTC.

This chain links TRBV5-1 with TRBJ1-2, with D perhaps matching TRBD1 (6 bases). The germline V gene has CDR1 SGHRS and CDR2 YFSETQ. V lost 0 bases and J lost 6, with 18 bases in between. The CDR3 totals 16 residues. CDR3 nucleotide sequence: TGCGCCAGCAGCTTGGTCCCAGGGGAGATAGGGGATGGCTACACCTTC. Its translation: CASSLVPGEIGDGYTF.

Concerning this clone itself: This specimen includes other DNA sequences encoding the same CDR3. This chain joins TRBV7-3 and TRBJ2-1; 10 positions match TRBD2. This CDR3 region has 15 residues. The germline V gene encodes CDR1 SGHTA and CDR2 FQGTGA. The J segment lost 4 bases and the V segment lost 4 bases, leaving 4 bases of the junction unmatched. In DNA form, the CDR3 reads TGTGCCAGCAGCTCCCTAGCGGGGGCTTACAATGAGCAGTTCTTC. Translating gives CASSSLAGAYNEQFF.